The table lists the clone carrying this TCR beta chain with many counts. The CDR3 totals 17 residues. J lost 0 bases, V lost 4 bases, and 9 bases had no gene match. Germline CDR1 MGHRA, CDR2 YSYEKL. This sample is drawn from a study of T-cell reconstitution after alpha-beta-depleted transplantation in children. Researchers prepared the TCRbeta library using unique molecular identifiers, the study reports. TCRdb called the PCR reads again in MiXCR, with one record for every CDR3 protein. Among 200,000 to 250,000 distinct CDR3 sequences listed, around 9.5% were seen once. This clonotype was obtained from a human donor who donated a stem cell graft to a child with acute lymphoblastic leukemia. The sample in question was PBMCs from the stem cell graft donor, obtained from the stem cell graft. This chain links TRBV4-1 with TRBJ2-1; 7 bases align to TRBD1. This chain's CDR3 is CASSPFPRGSSYNEQFF. CDR3 in DNA: TGCGCCAGCAGCCCTTTTCCCAGGGGGAGCTCCTACAATGAGCAGTTCTTC.